The sequence of this TCR beta chain was determined in a study of cytomegalovirus exposure and HLA in healthy donors. Regarding the study as a whole: The authors listed 150 to 200 TCR beta chains as cytomegalovirus-associated. A few of the chains that were CMV-associated were confirmed in vitro to be specific for CMV antigens.

The length of the CDR3 is 13 residues. CDR1 SGHTS and CDR2 YDEGEE come from the germline V gene. V was shortened by 9 bases and J by 7 bases, with 16 bases between the two germline ends. Some clones are missing from TCRdb's copy, which holds only in-frame ones; the method was immunoSEQ multiplex PCR. The top ten hold approximately 2.1% of the sample, which has 150,000 to 200,000 clones, around 88% seen once. Note on this clone: Its antigen remains unidentified.

The receptor was isolated from a woman younger than 35 in good health and CMV-seronegative. This chain uses TRBV5-8 with TRBJ1-4; possibly TRBD1 for D (6 bases). What was sequenced was PBMCs. The CDR3 here is CAIAGTMLEKLFF. CDR3 nucleotide sequence: TGTGCCATCGCCGGGACAATGCTTGAAAAACTGTTTTTT.